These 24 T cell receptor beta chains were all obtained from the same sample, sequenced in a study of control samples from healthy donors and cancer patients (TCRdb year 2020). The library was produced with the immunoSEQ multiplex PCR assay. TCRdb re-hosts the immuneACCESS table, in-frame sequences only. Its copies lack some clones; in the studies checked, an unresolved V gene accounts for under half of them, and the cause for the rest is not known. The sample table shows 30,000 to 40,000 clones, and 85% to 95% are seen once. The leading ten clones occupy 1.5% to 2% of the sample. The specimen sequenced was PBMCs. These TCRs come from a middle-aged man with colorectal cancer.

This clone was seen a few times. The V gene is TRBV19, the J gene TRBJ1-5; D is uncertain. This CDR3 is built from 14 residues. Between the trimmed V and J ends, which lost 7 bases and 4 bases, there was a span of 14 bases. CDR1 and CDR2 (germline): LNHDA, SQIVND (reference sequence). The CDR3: CASTILSGNQPQHF. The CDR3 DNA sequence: TGTGCCAGTACCATATTGTCGGGGAATCAGCCCCAGCATTTT.

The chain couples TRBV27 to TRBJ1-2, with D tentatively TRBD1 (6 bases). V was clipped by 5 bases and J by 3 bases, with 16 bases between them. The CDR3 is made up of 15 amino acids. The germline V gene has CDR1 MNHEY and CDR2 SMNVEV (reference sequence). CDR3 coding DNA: TGTGCCAGCAGTCCAAAGTCAGGGGCCCACTATGGCTACACCTTC. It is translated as CASSPKSGAHYGYTF.

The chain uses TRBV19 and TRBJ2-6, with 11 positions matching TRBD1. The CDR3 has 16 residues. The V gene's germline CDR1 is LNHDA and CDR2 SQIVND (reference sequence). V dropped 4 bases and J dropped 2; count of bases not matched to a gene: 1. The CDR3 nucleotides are TGTGCCAGTAGTAGGGGACAGGGGGCTGGGGCCAACGTCCTGACTTTC. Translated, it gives CASSRGQGAGANVLTF.

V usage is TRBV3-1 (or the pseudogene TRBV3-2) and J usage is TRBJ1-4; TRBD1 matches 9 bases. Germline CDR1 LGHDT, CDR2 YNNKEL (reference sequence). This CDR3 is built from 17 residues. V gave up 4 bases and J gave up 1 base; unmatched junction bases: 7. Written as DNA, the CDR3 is TGTGCCAGCAGCCGGACCGGGACAGGGCGAACTAATGAAAAACTGTTTTTT. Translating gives CASSRTGTGRTNEKLFF.

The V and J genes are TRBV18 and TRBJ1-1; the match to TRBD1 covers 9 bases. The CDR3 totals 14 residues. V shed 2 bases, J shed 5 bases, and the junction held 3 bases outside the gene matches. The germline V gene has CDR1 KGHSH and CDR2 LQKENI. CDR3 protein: CASSPTGGTTEAFF. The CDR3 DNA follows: TGTGCCAGCTCACCAACAGGGGGCACGACTGAAGCTTTCTTT. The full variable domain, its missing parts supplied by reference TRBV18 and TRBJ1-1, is NAGVMQNPRHLVRRRGQEARLRCSPMKGHSHVYWYRQLPEEGLKFMVYLQKENIIDESGMPKERFSAEFPKEGPSILRIQQVVRGDSAAYFCASSPTGGTTEAFFGQGTRLTVV.

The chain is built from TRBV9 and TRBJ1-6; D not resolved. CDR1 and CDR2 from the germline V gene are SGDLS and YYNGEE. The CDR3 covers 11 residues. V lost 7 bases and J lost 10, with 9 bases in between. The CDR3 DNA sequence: TGTGCCAGCGGAGAGCAATCACCCCTCCACTTT. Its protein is CASGEQSPLHF.

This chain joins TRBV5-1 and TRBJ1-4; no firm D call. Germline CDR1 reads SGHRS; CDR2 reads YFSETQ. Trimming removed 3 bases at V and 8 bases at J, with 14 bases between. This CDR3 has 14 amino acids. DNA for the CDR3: TGCGCCAGCAGCTCAGAGGGTCTTCAGGAAAAACTGTTTTTT. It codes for CASSSEGLQEKLFF.

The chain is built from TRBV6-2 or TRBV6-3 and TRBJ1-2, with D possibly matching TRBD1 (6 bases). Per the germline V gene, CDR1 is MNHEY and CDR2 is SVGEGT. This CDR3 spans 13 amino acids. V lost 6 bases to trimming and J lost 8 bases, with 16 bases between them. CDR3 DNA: TGTGCCAGCAGCCTGGGACACCGTGGGGGCTACACCTTC. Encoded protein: CASSLGHRGGYTF.

The CDR3: CASSSGTGVTEAFF. The CDR3 DNA is TGTGCCAGCAGTTCCGGGACAGGAGTCACTGAAGCTTTCTTT. The genes are TRBV6-5 and TRBJ1-1; 8 bases are shared with TRBD1. The germline CDR1 and CDR2 sequences are MNHEY and SVGAGI. The CDR3 has 14 residues. With 4 bases clipped from V and 4 bases from J, the junction kept 5 bases outside the gene matches.

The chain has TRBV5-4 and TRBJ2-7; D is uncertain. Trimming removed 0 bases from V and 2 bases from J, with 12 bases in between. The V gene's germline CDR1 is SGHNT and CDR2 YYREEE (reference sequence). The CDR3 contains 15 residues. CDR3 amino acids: CASSLAGNTPYEQYF. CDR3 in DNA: TGTGCCAGCAGCTTGGCCGGTAACACCCCCTACGAGCAGTACTTC.

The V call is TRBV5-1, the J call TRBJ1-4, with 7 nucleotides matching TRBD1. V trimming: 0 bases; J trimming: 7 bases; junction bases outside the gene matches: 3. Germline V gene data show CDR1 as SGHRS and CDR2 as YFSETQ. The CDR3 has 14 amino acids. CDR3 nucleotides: TGCGCCAGCAGCTTGGGACAGGGCGGTGAAAAACTGTTTTTT. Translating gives CASSLGQGGEKLFF.

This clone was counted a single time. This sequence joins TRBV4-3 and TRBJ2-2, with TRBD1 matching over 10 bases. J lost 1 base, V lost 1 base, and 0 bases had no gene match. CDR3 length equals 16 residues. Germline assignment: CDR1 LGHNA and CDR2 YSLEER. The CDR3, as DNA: TGCGCCAGCAGCCAAGGGACAGGGGGGAACACCGGGGAGCTGTTTTTT. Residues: CASSQGTGGNTGELFF.

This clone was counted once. This chain's CDR3 is CASSWDRRSYEQYF. In DNA, the CDR3 is TGTGCCAGCAGCTGGGACAGGAGATCATACGAGCAGTACTTC. The rearrangement links TRBV2 to TRBJ2-7, with 8 nucleotides matching TRBD1. The germline V gene encodes CDR1 SNHLY and CDR2 FYNNEI. The CDR3 length is 14 residues. V was pared by 6 bases and J by 4 bases, with 8 bases of the junction left unmatched.

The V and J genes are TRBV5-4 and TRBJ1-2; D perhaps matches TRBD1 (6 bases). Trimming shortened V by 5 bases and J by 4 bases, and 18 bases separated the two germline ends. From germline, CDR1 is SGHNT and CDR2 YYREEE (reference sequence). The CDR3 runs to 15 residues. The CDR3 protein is CASRSGGHPLYGYTF. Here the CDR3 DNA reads TGTGCCAGCAGATCCGGGGGGCACCCGCTCTATGGCTACACCTTC.

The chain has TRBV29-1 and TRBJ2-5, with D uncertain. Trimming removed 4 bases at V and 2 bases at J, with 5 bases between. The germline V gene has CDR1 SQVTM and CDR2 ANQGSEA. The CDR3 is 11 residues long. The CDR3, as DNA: TGCAGCGTTGTCCCACAAGAGACCCAGTACTTC. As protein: CSVVPQETQYF.

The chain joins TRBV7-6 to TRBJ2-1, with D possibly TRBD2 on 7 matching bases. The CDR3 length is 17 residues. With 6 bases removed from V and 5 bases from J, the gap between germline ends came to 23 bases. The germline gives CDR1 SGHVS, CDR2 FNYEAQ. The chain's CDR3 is CASSYRTSAGANNEQFF. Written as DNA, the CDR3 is TGTGCCAGCAGTTATAGGACCTCTGCGGGGGCCAACAATGAGCAGTTCTTC.

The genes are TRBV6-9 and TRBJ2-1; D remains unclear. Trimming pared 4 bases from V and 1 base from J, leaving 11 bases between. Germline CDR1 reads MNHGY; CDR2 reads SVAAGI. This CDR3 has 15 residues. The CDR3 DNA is TGTGCCAGCAGTTTGGGCCCCGGGTCCTACAATGAGCAGTTCTTC. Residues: CASSLGPGSYNEQFF.

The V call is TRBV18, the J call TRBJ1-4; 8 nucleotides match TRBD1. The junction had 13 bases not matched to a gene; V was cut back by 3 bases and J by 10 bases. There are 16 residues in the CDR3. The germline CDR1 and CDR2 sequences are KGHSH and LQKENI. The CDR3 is CASSPTPDRAYVKLFF. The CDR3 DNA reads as TGTGCCAGCTCACCGACTCCGGACAGGGCTTATGTAAAACTGTTTTTT. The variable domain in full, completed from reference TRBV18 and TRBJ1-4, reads NAGVMQNPRHLVRRRGQEARLRCSPMKGHSHVYWYRQLPEEGLKFMVYLQKENIIDESGMPKERFSAEFPKEGPSILRIQQVVRGDSAAYFCASSPTPDRAYVKLFFGSGTQLSVL.

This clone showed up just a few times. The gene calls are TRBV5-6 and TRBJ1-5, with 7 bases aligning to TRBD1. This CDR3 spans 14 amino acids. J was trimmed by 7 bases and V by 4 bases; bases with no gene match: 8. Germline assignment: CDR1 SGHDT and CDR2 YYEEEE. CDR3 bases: TGTGCCAGCAGCCACGGGACAGTCAAACAGCCCCAGCATTTT. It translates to CASSHGTVKQPQHF.

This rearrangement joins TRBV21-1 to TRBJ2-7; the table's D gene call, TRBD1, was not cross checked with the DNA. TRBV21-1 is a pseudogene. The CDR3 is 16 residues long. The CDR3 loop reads CASRKTGGGPSYEQYF. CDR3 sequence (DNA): TGTGCCAGCAGAAAAACAGGGGGGGGCCCTTCCTACGAGCAGTACTTC.

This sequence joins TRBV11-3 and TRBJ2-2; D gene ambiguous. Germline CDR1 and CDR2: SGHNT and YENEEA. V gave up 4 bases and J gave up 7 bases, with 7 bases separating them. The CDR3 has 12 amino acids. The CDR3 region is CASSSYVGELFF. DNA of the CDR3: TGTGCCAGCAGCTCCTATGTCGGGGAGCTGTTTTTT.

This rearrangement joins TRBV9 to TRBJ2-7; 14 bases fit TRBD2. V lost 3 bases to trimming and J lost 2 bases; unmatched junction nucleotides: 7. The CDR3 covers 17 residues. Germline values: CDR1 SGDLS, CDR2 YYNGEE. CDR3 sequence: CASSAGTSGGFAYEQYF. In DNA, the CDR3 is TGTGCCAGCAGCGCCGGGACTAGCGGGGGCTTCGCCTACGAGCAGTACTTC.

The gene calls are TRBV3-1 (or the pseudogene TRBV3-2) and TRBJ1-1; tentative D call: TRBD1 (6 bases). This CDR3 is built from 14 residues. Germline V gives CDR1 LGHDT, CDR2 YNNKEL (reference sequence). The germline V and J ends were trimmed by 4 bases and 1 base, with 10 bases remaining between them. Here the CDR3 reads CASSPGGPNTEAFF. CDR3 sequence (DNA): TGTGCCAGCAGCCCGGGGGGCCCGAACACTGAAGCTTTCTTT.

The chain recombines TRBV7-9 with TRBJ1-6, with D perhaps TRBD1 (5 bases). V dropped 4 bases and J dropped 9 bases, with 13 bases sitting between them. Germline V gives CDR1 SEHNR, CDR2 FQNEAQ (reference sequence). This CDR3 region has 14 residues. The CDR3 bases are TGTGCCAGCAGCTCTCAAATCGGGGGTTCACCCCTCCACTTT. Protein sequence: CASSSQIGGSPLHF.